What follows describes a single T cell receptor beta chain. Trimming took 5 bases from V and 10 from J; bases not matched to a gene: 10. The CDR3 length is 14 residues. Looked up from germline, CDR1 is SEHNR and CDR2 is FQNEAQ (reference sequence). These data belong to a study of T cells after somatic rescue of genetic block. This table comes from immunoSEQ multiplex PCR, and its TCRdb copy is limited to in-frame clones, with some not included. The sample lists around 8,000 clones, 65% to 90% occurring once. The chain has TRBV7-9 and TRBJ2-1; the match to TRBD2 covers 8 bases. What was sequenced was peripheral blood mononuclear cells (PBMCs). The source is a boy between 5 and 17 years old. The CDR3 reads CASSAGTRQWEQFF. The CDR3 DNA is TGTGCCAGCAGCGCCGGGACTAGACAGTGGGAGCAGTTCTTC.